This TCR beta chain derives from a study of blood T cell repertoires in COVID-19 (TCRdb year 2020). For context, the study as a whole: Collaborator samples came from the United States, Italy and Spain and covered acute and convalescent phases of COVID-19. Samples were obtained from the ongoing ImmuneRACE study (first 160 participants) and from over 1,000 subjects provided by 6 global collaborators. The material from the prospective study consisted of cDNA or gDNA derived from T cells, B-cell-depleted T cells, or PBMCs. Sample metadata almost always included a de-identified subject ID, COVID-19 status, age in years and sex. The repertoires were made available in a free public database intended to serve as a resource for research on the immune response to SARS-CoV-2. Where available, HLA class I and class II types were taken from metadata supplied by the sample provider and were not determined by assay-based typing. The dataset comprised deeply sampled blood TCRbeta repertoires from subjects exposed to, actively infected with, or recovered from COVID-19.

CDR1 and CDR2, looked up from the germline V gene (reference sequence), are MNHEY and SMNVEV. V ends up 8 bases short and J 1 base short, with an unmatched junction base count of 8. The CDR3 starts with the cysteine, ends with the phenylalanine, and has 15 residues. Here the CDR3 DNA is all that survives: 45 bases in frame from base 1. The immunoSEQ Assay, a bias-controlled multiplex PCR, was used to amplify TCRbeta CDR3 regions from genomic DNA. The source study handled its data this way. Within the assay, amplification of reference gene primers was used to estimate how many nucleated cells each sample contained. Sequence reads were collapsed and filtered to measure the absolute abundance of every unique TCRbeta CDR3 rearrangement. Productive Simpson clonality was computed per sample as the square root of Simpson's diversity index over productive rearrangements. TCRdb mirrors the immuneACCESS table, restricted to in-frame sequences. Some clones are absent from its copies; in checked studies, under half trace to an unresolved V gene, and the reason for the others is unknown. That table gives V, J and clone size, and the DNA gave D and trimming. The sample table records about 150,000 clones; over 75% of these occur just once. The ten largest clones take up roughly 0.6% of the sample.

As to this clone: Its binding antigen is unknown. No qualities accompany the bases; no much larger clone lies one base away.

At one collaborating source in Seattle, patients were enrolled during active infection and were followed longitudinally through the course of disease. Each collaborating institution followed its own protocols to collect whole blood in K2EDTA tubes. For TCRbeta analysis, collaborators shipped samples as frozen whole blood, isolated PBMCs, or DNA extracted from either of those sample types. Results the study describes overall, beyond this receptor: How much clinical and demographic metadata was included differed by source and by participant, and the metadata was provided uncurated.

The sequence derives from a man aged 60 to 75 with COVID-19, enrolled during active disease. The material sequenced was peripheral blood. The chain joins TRBV27 to TRBJ2-3; TRBD2 matches 8 bases in the middle. The CDR3 reads as follows: CASGAGSGGTDTQYF. The nucleotide sequence reads as follows: TGTGCCAGCGGGGCGGGTAGCGGGGGCACAGATACGCAGTATTTT.